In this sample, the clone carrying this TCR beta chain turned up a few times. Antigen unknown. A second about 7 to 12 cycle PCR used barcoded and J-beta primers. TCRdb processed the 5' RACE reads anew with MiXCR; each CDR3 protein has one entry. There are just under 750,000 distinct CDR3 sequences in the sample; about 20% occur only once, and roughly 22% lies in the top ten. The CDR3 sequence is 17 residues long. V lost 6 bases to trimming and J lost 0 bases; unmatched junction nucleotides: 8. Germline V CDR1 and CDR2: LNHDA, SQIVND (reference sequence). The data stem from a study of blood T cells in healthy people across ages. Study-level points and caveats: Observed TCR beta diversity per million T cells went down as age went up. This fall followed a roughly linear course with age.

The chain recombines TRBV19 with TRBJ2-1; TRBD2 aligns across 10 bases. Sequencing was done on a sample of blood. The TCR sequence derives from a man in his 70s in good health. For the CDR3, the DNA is TGTGCCAGTAGCCATAGCGGGAGGCCAAGCTCCTACAATGAGCAGTTCTTC. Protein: CASSHSGRPSSYNEQFF.